What follows is one TCR beta chain and its context. Its antigen remains undetermined. It has no much larger one-base neighbor in the sample; base qualities were not kept. Relative to germline, V is 6 bases shorter and J is 10 bases shorter, with 15 bases between their ends. The germline V gene provides CDR1 MDHEN and CDR2 SYDVKM. The CDR3 measures 12 amino acids from cysteine to phenylalanine. Just the 36-base CDR3 DNA is kept, in frame starting at base 1. These data are taken from a study of blood T cell repertoires in COVID-19 (dated by TCRdb to the early 2020s). For context, the study as a whole: Samples covering the acute and convalescent phases of COVID-19 were provided by collaborators in the United States, Italy and Spain. The repertoires were made available in a free public database intended to serve as a resource for research on the immune response to SARS-CoV-2. The material from the prospective study consisted of cDNA or gDNA derived from T cells, B-cell-depleted T cells, or PBMCs. The dataset comprised deeply sampled blood TCRbeta repertoires from subjects exposed to, actively infected with, or recovered from COVID-19. A de-identified subject ID, COVID-19 status, age in years and sex were almost always included in the sample metadata. The samples were drawn from two sources: the first 160 participants of the ongoing ImmuneRACE study, and 1,254 subjects contributed by 6 global collaborators. HLA class I and class II types, where available, came from metadata supplied by the sample provider rather than from assay-based typing. Results and caveats for the whole study, not just this receptor: Clinical and demographic metadata were provided uncurated, with the amount varying by source and participant.

The immunoSEQ Assay, a bias-controlled multiplex PCR, was used to amplify TCRbeta CDR3 regions from genomic DNA. Concerning the study's data processing: The number of nucleated cells in each sample was estimated from the amplification of reference gene primers within the assay. To quantify the absolute abundance of each unique TCRbeta CDR3 rearrangement, sequence reads were collapsed and filtered. For each sample, productive Simpson clonality was calculated as the square root of Simpson's diversity index across productive rearrangements. TCRdb stores this immuneACCESS table with in-frame sequences only. Part of the clones is absent; in the studies checked, under half of the shortfall reflects unresolved V genes, and no reason is known for the rest. Clone size and the V and J calls come from that table; the DNA yielded D and trimming. This sample has about 260,000 clones in its table, and 84% of those were observed once. Jointly, the top ten make up 4.2% of the sample.

Whole blood was collected in K2EDTA tubes by collaborating institutions according to the institutions' own protocols. For TCRbeta analysis, collaborators shipped samples as frozen whole blood, isolated PBMCs, or DNA extracted from either of those sample types. The sequence is built from TRBV28 and TRBJ1-1; the D region possibly corresponds to TRBD1 (6 bases align). This clonotype was obtained from a man between 60 and 70 years old with acute or convalescent COVID-19. Specimen: peripheral blood. The CDR3 region has the sequence CASSLGGAGAFF. The nucleotides are TGTGCCAGCAGCCTGGGGGGGGCCGGAGCTTTCTTT.